This T cell receptor beta chain was retrieved from a study of beta chain features in type 1 diabetes. Study overall: Age, gender and cell yields were similar between patients and healthy donors.

A remark on this clone: The antigen remains undetermined.

Study-wide points: Fewer junction insertions and more nucleotide deletions appeared in type 1 diabetes patients. In comparison with healthy donors, patients had naive, central memory and Treg TCRB repertoires that appeared more similar.

As every portion of the isolated RNA was reverse transcribed, the sequencing read expressed TCRB transcripts. Generated by immunoSEQ multiplex PCR, the TCRdb table keeps only in-frame clones and is missing some. This sample yields more than 300,000 clones, of which around 12% are seen a single time; approximately 0.015% belongs to the top ten. Unmatched junction bases numbered 5, after V lost 0 bases and J lost 2 bases. Germline CDR1 reads SGHRS; CDR2 reads YFSETQ. This CDR3 has 16 residues. The gene calls are TRBV5-1 and TRBJ2-5; TRBD2 matches at 9 bases. Input material: naive CD4+ T cells from blood. This TCR was recovered from a man younger than 35 in good health. The CDR3 protein is CASSLALAGSQETQYF. DNA of the CDR3: TGCGCCAGCAGCTTGGCTCTAGCGGGGTCGCAAGAGACCCAGTACTTC.